The 26 T cell receptor beta chains in this list originate from one sample, sequenced in a study of cytomegalovirus exposure and HLA in healthy donors. In the PCR, 60 Vbeta and 13 Jbeta primers were used. The assay was immunoSEQ multiplex PCR, and TCRdb's table has in-frame clones only and misses some. This sample yields 100,000 to 150,000 clones, of which 74% are seen a single time; about 6% belongs to the top ten. The sample taken for sequencing was PBMCs. These receptors all stem from a woman aged 45 to 65 in good health and CMV-seropositive.

The chain couples TRBV7-2 to TRBJ2-3; 10 bases are shared with TRBD1. With 1 base clipped from V and 7 bases from J, the junction kept 11 bases outside the gene matches. The CDR3 consists of 17 residues. The germline V gene encodes CDR1 SGHTA and CDR2 FQGNSA. DNA for the CDR3: TGTGCCAGCAGCTTAGTACCTCGACAGGGGGCTAGAAATACGCAGTATTTT. Residues: CASSLVPRQGARNTQYF.

The CDR3 DNA reads TGTGCCAGCAGCCGCCCCAGCGGGGGTGCCTCCTACGAGCAGTACTTC. It codes for CASSRPSGGASYEQYF. The chain couples TRBV6-6 to TRBJ2-7; 8 positions agree with TRBD2. This CDR3 is 16 amino acids long. Per germline, CDR1 MNHNY and CDR2 SVGAGI (reference sequence). The J segment lost 0 bases and the V segment lost 6 bases, leaving 10 bases of the junction unmatched.

This rearrangement joins TRBV27 to TRBJ1-1; D not certain. Germline CDR1 and CDR2: MNHEY and SMNVEV (reference sequence). This CDR3 is 14 amino acids long. V was shortened by 2 bases and J by 0 bases, with 7 bases between the two germline ends. Written as DNA, the CDR3 is TGTGCCAGCAGTTTAGCAGACATGAACACTGAAGCTTTCTTT. As protein: CASSLADMNTEAFF.

The chain links TRBV18 to TRBJ2-7; TRBD1 matches at 9 bases. The CDR3 loop spans 19 amino acids. Germline V gene data show CDR1 as KGHSH and CDR2 as LQKENI. V shed 3 bases and J 4 bases; nucleotides not matched to a gene: 19. The CDR3 sequence: CASSPLGQGRTDLLYEQYF. The CDR3 nucleotides are TGTGCCAGCTCACCCCTCGGACAGGGGAGGACAGACCTTCTTTACGAGCAGTACTTC.

J is TRBJ1-5 and V is TRBV6-1, with 9 bases lining up with TRBD1. CDR3 length: 13 residues. The germline CDR1 and CDR2 sequences are MNHNS and SASEGT. Trimming at V came to 6 bases and at J to 4 bases, leaving 1 base not matched to a gene. CDR3 protein: CASSDRGNQPQHF. The CDR3 nucleotides are TGTGCCAGCAGCGACAGGGGGAATCAGCCCCAGCATTTT.

The V call is TRBV28, the J call TRBJ1-5; 7 nucleotides match TRBD1. V gave up 5 bases and J gave up 3 bases; unmatched junction bases: 7. Germline CDR1 reads MDHEN; CDR2 reads SYDVKM. The CDR3 extends over 15 amino acids. CDR3 DNA sequence: TGTGCCAGCAGTAACCCGACAGGGATCAATCAGCCCCAGCATTTT. Translation gives CASSNPTGINQPQHF. Full variable domain (remainder filled in from reference TRBV28 and TRBJ1-5): DVKVTQSSRYLVKRTGEKVFLECVQDMDHENMFWYRQDPGLGLRLIYFSYDVKMKEKGDIPEGYSVSREKKERFSLILESASTNQTSMYLCASSNPTGINQPQHFGDGTRLSIL.

The V gene is TRBV20-1, the J gene TRBJ1-2; D unclear. Germline values: CDR1 DFQATT, CDR2 SNEGSKA (reference sequence). The CDR3 spans 11 residues. V lost 6 bases and J lost 8, with 13 bases in between. CDR3 nucleotide sequence: TGCAGTGCCGACGCGGGAGAGGGCTACACCTTC. Amino acid sequence: CSADAGEGYTF.

This clone occurred once. The CDR3 loop reads CAWGGMYGNQPQHF. CDR3 DNA sequence: TGTGCCTGGGGCGGGATGTATGGCAATCAGCCCCAGCATTTT. J is TRBJ1-5 and V is TRBV30, with no clear D. V was cut by 5 bases and J by 2 bases, with 13 bases left in between. Germline values: CDR1 GTSNPN, CDR2 SVGIG (reference sequence). The CDR3 totals 14 residues.

The J gene is TRBJ1-2, the V gene TRBV5-1; TRBD1 agrees at 10 bases. The CDR3 has 13 residues. The V and J ends lost 4 bases and 7 bases, in that order; junction bases with no gene match: 4. Germline assignment: CDR1 SGHRS and CDR2 YFSETQ. As DNA, the CDR3 is TGCGCCAGCAGCGTACGGACAGGGGGTGGCTACACCTTC. Translated, it gives CASSVRTGGGYTF.

The chain combines TRBV6-5 with TRBJ2-7; D not resolved. This CDR3 region has 11 residues. CDR1 is MNHEY and CDR2 is SVGAGI in the germline V gene. The V and J ends lost 6 bases and 3 bases respectively, with 6 bases between them. The CDR3 here is CASSSVYEQYF. The CDR3 DNA reads TGTGCCAGCAGCTCAGTCTACGAGCAGTACTTC.

The chain is built from TRBV7-6 and TRBJ1-2, with D perhaps TRBD1 (6 bases). Looked up from germline, CDR1 is SGHVS and CDR2 is FNYEAQ. The CDR3 has 15 amino acids. Trimming took 4 bases from V and 3 from J, leaving 15 bases between them. The CDR3 is CASSSSTGPHYGYTF. The CDR3 coding sequence is TGTGCCAGCAGCTCATCAACAGGGCCGCACTATGGCTACACCTTC.

The chain carries TRBV15 and TRBJ2-5; D is perhaps TRBD1 (6 bases). The DNA end is more similar to TRBJ2-7, so the J call may be wrong. There are 12 residues in the CDR3. CDR1 and CDR2 from the germline V gene are LNHNV and YYDKDF (reference sequence). This CDR3 is CATSSAGDEQYF. The CDR3 DNA reads TGTGCCACCAGCAGCGCAGGGGACGAGCAGTACTTC.

The chain couples TRBV11-3 to TRBJ1-1; weak D call: TRBD1 (6 bases). The CDR3 is 13 residues long. The V gene's germline CDR1 is SGHNT and CDR2 YENEEA. The V gene lost 2 bases and the J gene lost 7 bases, with 11 bases spanning the gap. DNA for the CDR3: TGTGCCAGCAGCTTAAGGGGGTACGGTGAAGCTTTCTTT. Translated, it gives CASSLRGYGEAFF.

This clone was counted only a few times. This chain links TRBV5-4 with TRBJ2-5; tentatively, D is TRBD1 (6 bases). This CDR3 contains 14 residues. Germline CDR1 reads SGHNT; CDR2 reads YYREEE (reference sequence). Trimming pared 2 bases from V and 4 bases from J, leaving 12 bases between. In nucleotides, the CDR3 is TGTGCCAGCAGCTTATTAGCAGGGGTAGAGACCCAGTACTTC. As protein: CASSLLAGVETQYF.

The chain joins TRBV6-5 to TRBJ1-1, with D perhaps TRBD1 (6 bases). With 8 bases removed from V and 7 bases from J, the gap between germline ends came to 20 bases. Germline V gives CDR1 MNHEY, CDR2 SVGAGI. The CDR3 is 14 residues long. The CDR3 loop reads CASQKGHSGREAFF. CDR3 coding DNA: TGTGCCAGCCAGAAGGGACACAGTGGACGTGAAGCTTTCTTT.

This clone showed up just a few times. The CDR3 spells CAWSEGDGANVLTF. Written as DNA, the CDR3 is TGTGCCTGGAGTGAGGGGGATGGGGCCAACGTCCTGACTTTC. The chain links TRBV30 to TRBJ2-6, with D tentatively TRBD1 (6 bases). CDR1 and CDR2 from the germline V gene are GTSNPN and SVGIG (reference sequence). The CDR3 is 14 residues long. V was trimmed by 1 base and J by 3 bases, leaving 7 bases between them.

The chain joins TRBV19 to TRBJ2-7; 11 bases map to TRBD1. The CDR3 loop spans 15 amino acids. V trimming: 3 bases; J trimming: 3 bases; junction bases outside the gene matches: 4. Germline-derived CDR1 and CDR2 are LNHDA and SQIVND (reference sequence). The CDR3 is CASSMAGTGGYEQYF. In nucleotides, the CDR3 is TGTGCCAGTAGTATGGCCGGGACAGGGGGCTACGAGCAGTACTTC.

Notes on this clone: Other DNA sequences of this sample code for an identical CDR3. V usage is TRBV7-7 and J usage is TRBJ2-1; TRBD2 is a possible D gene (6 bases). The CDR3 sequence is 18 residues long. V gave up 5 bases and J gave up 8 bases, with 28 bases separating them. Germline CDR1 is SSHAT and CDR2 is FNYEAQ (reference sequence). The CDR3 spells CASSLRQGGRDDHDEQFF. CDR3 coding DNA: TGTGCCAGCAGCCTAAGGCAGGGAGGCCGCGACGATCACGATGAGCAGTTCTTC.

The V call is TRBV6-1, the J call TRBJ1-5; perhaps TRBD1 as D (6 bases). V gave up 4 bases and J gave up 6 bases, with 10 bases separating them. The germline V gene has CDR1 MNHNS and CDR2 SASEGT. This CDR3 has 13 amino acids. CDR3 protein: CASSAGVGQPQHF. DNA of the CDR3: TGTGCCAGCAGTGCAGGGGTCGGTCAGCCCCAGCATTTT.

The chain uses TRBV25-1 and TRBJ2-6; TRBD1 might be the D (6 bases). The CDR3 consists of 18 residues. With 2 bases removed from V and 3 bases from J, the gap between germline ends came to 17 bases. Germline lookup yields CDR1 MGHDK and CDR2 SYGVNS. The chain's CDR3 is CASSEGPAQGYGANVLTF. The DNA for the CDR3 is TGTGCCAGCAGTGAAGGGCCGGCCCAGGGGTATGGGGCCAACGTCCTGACTTTC. The full variable domain, its missing parts supplied by reference TRBV25-1 and TRBJ2-6, is EADIYQTPRYLVIGTGKKITLECSQTMGHDKMYWYQQDPGMELHLIHYSYGVNSTEKGDLSSESTVSRIRTEHFPLTLESARPSHTSQYLCASSEGPAQGYGANVLTFGAGSRLTVL.

The rearrangement links TRBV7-2 to TRBJ1-1, with 11 bases fitting TRBD1. Germline V gives CDR1 SGHTA, CDR2 FQGNSA. V was clipped by 5 bases and J by 5 bases; unmatched bases: 10. This CDR3 has 16 amino acids. DNA of the CDR3: TGTGCCAGCAGCATCGGGACAGGGGGGGGTGGTACTGAAGCTTTCTTT. Translating gives CASSIGTGGGGTEAFF. Supplemented by reference TRBV7-2 and TRBJ1-1, the full variable domain reads GAGVSQSPSNKVTEKGKDVELRCDPISGHTALYWYRQSLGQGLEFLIYFQGNSAPDKSGLPSDRFSAERTGGSVSTLTIQRTQQEDSAVYLCASSIGTGGGGTEAFFGQGTRLTVV.

This clone was seen a single time. The rearrangement joins TRBV5-1 to TRBJ2-3, with D hard to call. Germline V CDR1 and CDR2: SGHRS, YFSETQ. V lost 2 bases and J lost 0, with 10 bases in between. The length of the CDR3 is 15 residues. The CDR3 sequence is CASSLDGYSTDTQYF. In DNA, the CDR3 is TGCGCCAGCAGCTTAGACGGGTATAGCACAGATACGCAGTATTTT.

The rearrangement joins TRBV19 to TRBJ2-2, with D possibly TRBD1 on 6 matching bases. The CDR3 totals 15 residues. In germline, CDR1 is LNHDA, CDR2 SQIVND (reference sequence). With 6 bases removed from V and 3 bases from J, the gap between germline ends came to 14 bases. In nucleotides, the CDR3 is TGTGCCAGTAGCCAGACAGGTTCCGACACCGGGGAGCTGTTTTTT. This sequence encodes CASSQTGSDTGELFF.

The V and J genes are TRBV7-7 and TRBJ2-7, with D possibly TRBD2 on 6 matching bases. Trimming took 8 bases from V and 7 from J, leaving 21 bases between them. The CDR3 runs to 14 residues. Germline V CDR1 and CDR2: SSHAT, FNYEAQ (reference sequence). The CDR3: CASSRTGTSTEQYF. DNA of the CDR3: TGTGCCAGCTCGCGGACGGGGACTTCTACTGAGCAGTACTTC.

This chain uses TRBV5-1 with TRBJ1-1; D is ambiguous. V shed 1 base and J shed 1 base, with 14 bases lying between them. The CDR3 has 16 residues. Germline V gene sequence: CDR1 SGHRS, CDR2 YFSETQ. This CDR3 is CASSLRRAGRNTEAFF. The DNA for the CDR3 is TGCGCCAGCAGCTTGCGGAGGGCGGGGAGGAACACTGAAGCTTTCTTT. Combining the CDR3 with reference TRBV5-1 and TRBJ1-1 gives the whole variable domain KAGVTQTPRYLIKTRGQQVTLSCSPISGHRSVSWYQQTPGQGLQFLFEYFSETQRNKGNFPGRFSGRQFSNSRSEMNVSTLELGDSALYLCASSLRRAGRNTEAFFGQGTRLTVV.

The chain is built from TRBV6-5 and TRBJ1-4, with a tentative D call TRBD1 (5 bases). Trimming took 2 bases from V and 5 from J, leaving 9 bases between them. CDR1 is MNHEY, CDR2 SVGAGI, per germline. This CDR3 contains 14 residues. The CDR3 DNA reads as TGTGCCAGCAGTTACAAGGGGCCCAATGAAAAACTGTTTTTT. It is translated as CASSYKGPNEKLFF.